This record covers a single T cell receptor beta chain. This sample was taken from a study of blood T cells in healthy people across ages. Then a second PCR, running about 6 to 11 cycles, was carried out with a sample-barcoded 5' primer and a J-beta primer mix. One entry per CDR3 protein results from TCRdb running MiXCR on the 5' RACE reads. The table includes about 670,000 distinct CDR3 sequences, around 38% detected once. This clonotype originated in a man at least 80 years old in good health. The sequencing input was blood.

The CDR3 DNA is TGTGCCAGCAGCCGACACGATGGGGCGATGACAGATACGCAGTATTTT. This codes for CASSRHDGAMTDTQYF. The rearrangement uses TRBV11-1 and TRBJ2-3; D might be TRBD1 (5 bases). Trimming took off 5 bases at V and 3 bases at J, with 18 bases between the two ends. The germline V gene has CDR1 SGHAT and CDR2 FQDESV (reference sequence). CDR3 length equals 16 residues.